This T cell receptor beta chain comes out of a study of T-cell memory formation after mild COVID-19. Study-level findings and limits: Confirmation of SARS-CoV-2 specificity was lacking for second-wave clones peaking day 37. Memory from before infection featured some responding clones, which suggests cross-reactive memory joined.

This clonotype was picked up many times. What it binds is not known. The CDR3 covers 14 residues. Germline V CDR1 and CDR2: SGHTA, FQGNSA. Trimming cost V 6 bases and J 0 bases, with 12 bases left between them. TCRdb re-analysed the 5' RACE reads in MiXCR, keeping a single row per CDR3 protein. The sample lists about 33,000 distinct CDR3 sequences; 20% to 25% were seen once. The V call is TRBV7-2, the J call TRBJ2-7, with no clear D. The origin of this receptor is an adult who had mild COVID-19 (a few samples of this study predate the infection). Cell type and time point are not known. Material: PBMCs or a T cell subset sorted from them (not recorded which). CDR3 region: CASSFRHASYEQYF. In DNA form, the CDR3 reads TGTGCCAGCAGTTTCCGACATGCCTCCTACGAGCAGTACTTC.